The 27 T cell receptor beta chains below were found in one sample sequenced in a study of T cells in Graves' hyperthyroidism and ophthalmopathy. Amplified TCR beta CDR3 regions derived from RNA transcripts. HTBI primers drove first-round RT-PCR of the TCR CDR3. TCRdb recomputed calls from the multiplex PCR reads with MiXCR, one row per CDR3 protein. The sample contains 750,000 to 900,000 distinct CDR3 sequences, over 35% of which appear only once. The material sequenced was blood. Source of these receptors: a man younger than 35 with Graves' hyperthyroidism.

The table lists this clonotype with a few counts. The V gene is TRBV13, the J gene TRBJ2-7; 9 bases align to TRBD1. Germline-derived CDR1 and CDR2 are PRHDT and FYEKMQ (reference sequence). Trimming took 4 bases from V and 7 from J; bases not matched to a gene: 8. This CDR3 comprises 14 residues. The CDR3 sequence: CASSWGQGRREQYF. In DNA, the CDR3 is TGTGCCAGCAGCTGGGGACAGGGAAGACGGGAGCAGTACTTC.

This clonotype occurred a few times. The chain joins TRBV27 to TRBJ2-7; TRBD1 aligns across 9 bases. The CDR3 length is 15 residues. The J segment lost 5 bases and the V segment lost 6 bases, leaving 11 bases of the junction unmatched. CDR1 is MNHEY and CDR2 is SMNVEV in the germline V gene (reference sequence). The CDR3 here is CASSPFRDRAHEQYF. CDR3 nucleotide sequence: TGTGCCAGCAGCCCGTTCCGGGACAGGGCTCACGAGCAGTACTTC.

V usage is TRBV7-9 and J usage is TRBJ1-5, with a tentative D call TRBD1 (5 bases). Trimming took off 1 base at V and 5 bases at J, with 9 bases between the two ends. Per the germline V gene, CDR1 is SEHNR and CDR2 is FQNEAQ (reference sequence). The CDR3 loop spans 14 amino acids. CDR3 loop: CASSLVGTDQPQHF. As DNA, the CDR3 is TGTGCCAGCAGCTTAGTCGGGACGGATCAGCCCCAGCATTTT.

The rearrangement links TRBV7-9 to TRBJ1-3; D remains unclear. There are 13 residues in the CDR3. V lost 8 bases and J 3 bases, leaving 11 bases between the germline ends. The germline CDR1 and CDR2 sequences are SEHNR and FQNEAQ (reference sequence). In DNA, the CDR3 is TGTGCCAGCGTTGTTCCGGTTGGAAACACCATATATTTT. This gives the protein CASVVPVGNTIYF.

This clonotype was detected ten times or more. The chain is built from TRBV7-9 and TRBJ2-5; the D call may be TRBD1 or TRBD2 (6 bases each). V was pared by 0 bases and J by 1 base, with 12 bases between. Germline CDR1 and CDR2: SEHNR and FQNEAQ (reference sequence). The CDR3 has 16 amino acids. This CDR3 reads CASSLAYREVQETQYF. The CDR3 coding sequence is TGTGCCAGCAGCTTAGCCTACAGGGAGGTCCAAGAGACCCAGTACTTC.

This clonotype was seen repeatedly, ten times or more. The gene calls are TRBV19 and TRBJ1-5, with 7 bases aligning to TRBD1. The CDR3 spans 14 residues. Germline assignment: CDR1 LNHDA and CDR2 SQIVND (reference sequence). Trimming cost V 6 bases and J 9 bases; bases outside gene matches: 11. The DNA for the CDR3 is TGTGCCAGTAGCCTGGACAGGCCTTTGACGCCCCAGCATTTT. The encoded protein is CASSLDRPLTPQHF.

This clonotype was seen more than once but under ten times. J is TRBJ2-5 and V is TRBV7-9; TRBD2 is a possible D gene (5 bases). The V and J ends lost 5 bases and 4 bases respectively, with 14 bases between them. Per the germline V gene, CDR1 is SEHNR and CDR2 is FQNEAQ (reference sequence). The CDR3 extends over 14 amino acids. The CDR3 DNA reads as TGTGCCAGCAGCCGAAGAGCGGAGAGAGAGACCCAGTACTTC. The encoded protein is CASSRRAERETQYF.

This rearrangement joins TRBV11-2 to TRBJ2-7, with a possible D match to TRBD2 (6 bases). The CDR3 loop spans 13 amino acids. Germline V gives CDR1 SGHAT, CDR2 FQNNGV. Trimming removed 6 bases from V and 4 bases from J, with 13 bases in between. For the CDR3, the DNA is TGTGCCAGCAGACCCCTAGCGCAATACGAGCAGTACTTC. It codes for CASRPLAQYEQYF. Full variable domain (missing parts from reference TRBV11-2 and TRBJ2-7): EAGVAQSPRYKIIEKRQSVAFWCNPISGHATLYWYQQILGQGPKLLIQFQNNGVVDDSQLPKDRFSAERLKGVDSTLKIQPAKLEDSAVYLCASRPLAQYEQYFGPGTRLTVT.

In this sample, this clonotype turned up a few times. This rearrangement joins TRBV19 to TRBJ1-1; TRBD1 is a possible D gene (5 bases). V lost 8 bases and J 4 bases, leaving 14 bases between the germline ends. The CDR3 totals 13 residues. Germline-derived CDR1 and CDR2 are LNHDA and SQIVND (reference sequence). In DNA, the CDR3 is TGTGCCAGTTTACATGGGGACGGCACTGAAGCTTTCTTT. This encodes CASLHGDGTEAFF.

This clonotype was seen only a few times. The chain couples TRBV6-5 to TRBJ1-1, with D possibly TRBD1 on 6 matching bases. Trimming shortened V by 6 bases and J by 1 base, and 12 bases separated the two germline ends. Germline V gene sequence: CDR1 MNHEY, CDR2 SVGAGI. The CDR3 spans 14 residues. The chain's CDR3 is CASRGADRNTEAFF. CDR3 bases: TGTGCCAGCAGGGGGGCGGACCGGAACACTGAAGCTTTCTTT.

The chain employs TRBV7-2 and TRBJ2-7; the match to TRBD2 covers 12 bases. This CDR3 comprises 16 residues. The V segment lost 6 bases and the J segment 0 bases; nucleotides outside the gene matches: 6. The germline V gene has CDR1 SGHTA and CDR2 FQGNSA. The CDR3 nucleotides are TGTGCCAGCAGTTTGACTAGCGGGAGCATCTCCTACGAGCAGTACTTC. Translated: CASSLTSGSISYEQYF.

The rearrangement links TRBV3-1 to TRBJ2-7; D is unresolved. The CDR3 is 15 amino acids. CDR1 and CDR2 from the germline V gene are LGHDT and YNNKEL (reference sequence). Trimming took off 4 bases at V and 0 bases at J, with 13 bases between the two ends. CDR3 coding DNA: TGTGCCAGCAGCCGCGTGGTGGGCATCTCCTACGAGCAGTACTTC. Translated, it gives CASSRVVGISYEQYF.

As regards this clonotype: The conserved phenylalanine or tryptophan normally closing the CDR3 is absent here, so this likely arose from a read error. The genes are TRBV7-2 and TRBJ1-2, with no clear D. The CDR3 runs to 13 residues. Germline-derived CDR1 and CDR2 are SGHTA and FQGNSA. V lost 8 bases, J lost 2 bases, and 12 bases lay in between. The CDR3 spells CASGLAANYGYTS. CDR3 coding DNA: TGTGCCAGCGGACTTGCAGCCAACTATGGCTACACCTCC.

A remark on this clonotype: The DNA is left out, because the CDR3 cannot be placed on it with certainty; the CDR3 is given as TCRdb lists it. V is TRBV29-1 and J is TRBJ2-2; the D segment call TRBD1 is taken from the table without a DNA check. Germline V lookup: CDR1 SQVTM, CDR2 ANQGSEA. A total of 13 residues make up the CDR3, ends included. CDR3 protein: CSVGQGNTGELVF.

J is TRBJ1-1 and V is TRBV27, with D unclear. V was shortened by 4 bases and J by 4 bases, with 13 bases between the two germline ends. This CDR3 is 14 amino acids long. Germline V lookup: CDR1 MNHEY, CDR2 SMNVEV (reference sequence). The CDR3 spells CASSYTAGSTEAFF. The CDR3 region has the DNA TGTGCCAGCAGTTATACCGCAGGCTCCACTGAAGCTTTCTTT.

This clonotype was recorded many times. The chain has TRBV5-1 and TRBJ2-6; D gene ambiguous. The V end was cut by 0 bases, the J end by 1 base, with 5 bases between. This CDR3 contains 15 residues. CDR1 and CDR2 (germline): SGHRS, YFSETQ. The CDR3 reads CASSLVISGANVLTF. The CDR3, as DNA: TGCGCCAGCAGCTTGGTGATATCTGGGGCCAACGTCCTGACTTTC.

The chain recombines TRBV12-3 or TRBV12-4 with TRBJ2-2, with 12 bases lining up with TRBD2. The CDR3 spans 14 residues. The DNA for the CDR3 is TGTGCTAGCCTACTAGCGGGGGGCACCGGGGAGCTGTTTTTT. Translated: CASLLAGGTGELFF.

Many counts were recorded for this clonotype. The genes are TRBV6-6 and TRBJ2-7; 9 bases line up with TRBD1. There are 15 residues in the CDR3. Germline-derived CDR1 and CDR2 are MNHNY and SVGAGI (reference sequence). The junction had 4 bases not matched to a gene; V was cut back by 2 bases and J by 2 bases. CDR3 protein: CASSYGGTGPYEQYF. In DNA, the CDR3 is TGTGCCAGCAGTTACGGGGGGACAGGGCCCTACGAGCAGTACTTC.

This clonotype was seen a handful of times. This rearrangement joins TRBV2 to TRBJ2-7, with 12 positions matching TRBD2. This CDR3 is 14 amino acids long. Germline V gives CDR1 SNHLY, CDR2 FYNNEI. J lost 3 bases, V lost 7 bases, and 4 bases had no gene match. CDR3 region: CASTGTSGLYEQYF. In DNA, the CDR3 is TGTGCCAGCACGGGGACTAGCGGGCTCTACGAGCAGTACTTC.

On this clonotype: A much larger clone differs from this one at a single base, so this may be a read error. The rearrangement joins TRBV9 to TRBJ1-2; unclear D gene. This CDR3 has 17 amino acids. CDR1 SGDLS and CDR2 YYNGEE come from the germline V gene. Here the CDR3 DNA reads TGTGCCAGCAGCGTAGGCGGAAGGAGTCAGTCCAACTATGACTACACCTTC. Translated: CASSVGGRSQSNYDYTF.

This clonotype was counted many times. The rearrangement joins TRBV4-1 to TRBJ1-6, with D unclear. Trimming pared 0 bases from V and 10 bases from J, leaving 10 bases between. In germline, CDR1 is MGHRA, CDR2 YSYEKL. The CDR3 covers 14 residues. For the CDR3, the DNA is TGCGCCAGCAGCCAAGATCGAGGTTACTCACCCCTCCACTTT. It specifies CASSQDRGYSPLHF.

This clonotype appeared a few times. V gene TRBV20-1 combines with J gene TRBJ1-1; 7 bases agree with TRBD1. Germline V gives CDR1 DFQATT, CDR2 SNEGSKA (reference sequence). Unmatched junction bases numbered 12, after V lost 2 bases and J lost 6 bases. The CDR3 is made up of 15 amino acids. In DNA, the CDR3 is TGCAGTGCTAGAACAGTTAGACAGGGATCAGCTGAAGCTTTCTTT. Translated, it gives CSARTVRQGSAEAFF.

In its sample, this clonotype was seen many times. The chain combines TRBV2 with TRBJ2-5, with D possibly TRBD2 on 5 matching bases. V gave up 7 bases and J gave up 2 bases, with 14 bases separating them. Germline V gives CDR1 SNHLY, CDR2 FYNNEI. This CDR3 region has 14 residues. CDR3: CASNPARRQETQYF. CDR3 in DNA: TGTGCCAGCAATCCAGCCCGGAGGCAAGAGACCCAGTACTTC.

This clonotype was detected a few times. Here the CDR3 reads CASSPVNQETQYF. CDR3 DNA sequence: TGTGCCAGCAGCCCCGTGAACCAAGAGACCCAGTACTTC. The chain is built from TRBV7-9 and TRBJ2-5, with D uncertain. V shed 5 bases and J shed 0 bases, with 7 bases lying between them. This CDR3 is built from 13 residues. The germline gives CDR1 SEHNR, CDR2 FQNEAQ (reference sequence).

J is TRBJ1-1 and V is TRBV6-5, with D unclear. Germline CDR1 and CDR2: MNHEY and SVGAGI. The CDR3 is 15 residues long. The V and J ends lost 4 bases and 2 bases respectively, with 14 bases between them. CDR3 in amino acids: CASSWTEVKNTEAFF. The DNA for the CDR3 is TGTGCCAGCAGTTGGACTGAGGTTAAAAACACTGAAGCTTTCTTT.

The chain has TRBV5-1 and TRBJ1-2; D call uncertain. V dropped 5 bases and J dropped 4 bases, with 18 bases sitting between them. The germline gives CDR1 SGHRS, CDR2 YFSETQ. The CDR3 contains 15 residues. The CDR3 sequence is CASRLSGRAVYGYTF. DNA for the CDR3: TGCGCCAGCAGATTGAGCGGGCGGGCAGTCTATGGCTACACCTTC. Full variable domain (remainder filled in from reference TRBV5-1 and TRBJ1-2): KAGVTQTPRYLIKTRGQQVTLSCSPISGHRSVSWYQQTPGQGLQFLFEYFSETQRNKGNFPGRFSGRQFSNSRSEMNVSTLELGDSALYLCASRLSGRAVYGYTFGSGTRLTVV.

The chain recombines TRBV29-1 with TRBJ2-5, with D maybe TRBD2 (6 bases). The CDR3 is 12 amino acids. Trimming cost V 8 bases and J 4 bases, with 14 bases left between them. CDR1 and CDR2 (germline): SQVTM, ANQGSEA. CDR3 coding DNA: TGCAGCTTTGGGGGGACGGGAGAGACCCAGTACTTC. The encoded protein is CSFGGTGETQYF.